These 19 T cell receptor beta chains were sequenced from one sample in a study of CD8 T cells in Susac syndrome. When the RNA was reverse transcribed, random hexamers were used with an input of about 0.45 to 1 ug. TCRdb analysed the immunoSEQ multiplex PCR reads with MiXCR anew, one entry per CDR3 protein. The data contain 150,000 or so distinct CDR3 sequences, approximately 94% of them singletons. Sequenced: CD8+ T cells from PBMCs. All receptors derive from a human donor with multiple sclerosis.

V gene TRBV15 combines with J gene TRBJ2-5; no reliable D call. The length of the CDR3 is 12 residues. Per the germline V gene, CDR1 is LNHNV and CDR2 is YYDKDF (reference sequence). Trimming shortened V by 4 bases and J by 4 bases, and 7 bases separated the two germline ends. In DNA, the CDR3 is TGTGCCACCAGCACCTCGGGAGAGACCCAGTACTTC. Translating it yields CATSTSGETQYF.

The chain uses TRBV6-2 or TRBV6-3 and TRBJ1-2; tentatively, D is TRBD1 (5 bases). Between the trimmed V and J ends, which lost 6 bases and 4 bases, there was a span of 21 bases. CDR1 MNHEY and CDR2 SVGEGT come from the germline V gene. The CDR3 extends over 16 amino acids. The CDR3 loop is CASSPAPDGHVYGYTF. Here the CDR3 DNA reads TGTGCCAGCAGCCCGGCTCCGGACGGACATGTCTATGGCTACACCTTC.

J is TRBJ2-5 and V is TRBV6-2 or TRBV6-3; D is unresolved. Between the trimmed V and J ends, which lost 4 bases and 2 bases, there was a span of 11 bases. CDR3 length: 14 amino acids. The germline gives CDR1 MNHEY, CDR2 SVGEGT. The CDR3 is CASSFTSDQETQYF. In DNA form, the CDR3 reads TGTGCCAGCAGTTTTACCTCCGATCAAGAGACCCAGTACTTC.

The V and J genes are TRBV9 and TRBJ1-1, with 9 bases identical to TRBD1. Germline V gene data show CDR1 as SGDLS and CDR2 as YYNGEE. Losses at the gene ends were 3 bases for V and 8 bases for J; bases not matched to a gene: 5. CDR3 length: 13 residues. The CDR3 here is CASSARTGAEAFF. The DNA for the CDR3 is TGTGCCAGCAGCGCACGGACAGGGGCCGAAGCTTTCTTT.

The J gene is TRBJ1-1, the V gene TRBV15; the D is unclear. The CDR3 contains 15 residues. Germline assignment: CDR1 LNHNV and CDR2 YYDKDF (reference sequence). Trimming stripped 0 bases from V and 4 bases from J, with 12 bases between. In DNA, the CDR3 is TGTGCCACCAGCAGAGATCGAGGGAAGGGCACTGAAGCTTTCTTT. Protein: CATSRDRGKGTEAFF. Full variable domain (remainder filled in from reference TRBV15 and TRBJ1-1): DAMVIQNPRYQVTQFGKPVTLSCSQTLNHNVMYWYQQKSSQAPKLLFHYYDKDFNNEADTPDNFQSRRPNTSFCFLDIRSPGLGDTAMYLCATSRDRGKGTEAFFGQGTRLTVV.

The chain links TRBV11-2 to TRBJ2-3, with TRBD2 matching over 10 bases. The CDR3 is 17 residues long. The J segment lost 5 bases and the V segment lost 1 base, leaving 9 bases of the junction unmatched. The germline gives CDR1 SGHAT, CDR2 FQNNGV. This CDR3 reads CASSLGWSGGAKDTQYF. CDR3 DNA sequence: TGTGCCAGCAGCTTAGGATGGAGCGGGGGGGCTAAAGATACGCAGTATTTT.

J is TRBJ2-3 and V is TRBV11-2; D is unresolved. There are 14 residues in the CDR3. The V gene lost 2 bases and the J gene lost 0 bases, with 6 bases spanning the gap. In germline, CDR1 is SGHAT, CDR2 FQNNGV. The CDR3 sequence is CASSLHPSTDTQYF. In DNA form, the CDR3 reads TGTGCCAGCAGCTTACACCCTAGCACAGATACGCAGTATTTT.

This chain connects TRBV20-1 to TRBJ1-5, with 7 bases fitting TRBD1. V lost 5 bases, J lost 1 base, and 8 bases stayed unmatched. This CDR3 contains 15 residues. Germline V gene lookup returns CDR1 DFQATT and CDR2 SNEGSKA (reference sequence). CDR3: CSAATGLESNQPQHF. In nucleotides, the CDR3 is TGCAGTGCTGCGACAGGGTTGGAAAGCAATCAGCCCCAGCATTTT.

This clonotype was seen only once. V usage is TRBV29-1 and J usage is TRBJ1-2, with no clear D. Germline CDR1 and CDR2: SQVTM and ANQGSEA. The CDR3 runs 12 residues. Trimming stripped 6 bases from V and 7 bases from J, with 15 bases between. CDR3 protein: CSVPGHRTGYTF. CDR3 coding DNA: TGCAGCGTCCCCGGCCACCGGACTGGCTACACCTTC.

This chain joins TRBV12-5 and TRBJ2-7; 11 nucleotides match TRBD2. The V gene's germline CDR1 is LGHNT and CDR2 FRNRAP. The V and J ends lost 1 base and 2 bases, in that order; junction bases with no gene match: 4. This CDR3 spans 16 amino acids. Here the CDR3 reads CASGLGLAGTAYEQYF. The CDR3 nucleotides read TGTGCTAGTGGTTTGGGACTAGCGGGGACCGCCTACGAGCAGTACTTC.

The rearrangement links TRBV6-2 or TRBV6-3 to TRBJ2-3; 10 nucleotides match TRBD2. The ends lost 5 bases at V and 6 bases at J; junction bases unmatched: 8. Per the germline V gene, CDR1 is MNHEY and CDR2 is SVGEGT. The CDR3 contains 15 residues. In nucleotides, the CDR3 is TGTGCCAGCAGTCAACTAGCGGGGCCCAGGGATACGCAGTATTTT. It yields the protein CASSQLAGPRDTQYF.

The J gene is TRBJ1-1, the V gene TRBV9; no clear D gene. The CDR3 is 18 amino acids. The germline V gene encodes CDR1 SGDLS and CDR2 YYNGEE. Trimming shortened V by 4 bases and J by 4 bases, and 26 bases separated the two germline ends. CDR3 region: CASSTPREGILSSTEAFF. The DNA for the CDR3 is TGTGCCAGCAGCACCCCTCGGGAGGGTATATTGTCTTCCACTGAAGCTTTCTTT.

V and J are TRBV6-2 or TRBV6-3 and TRBJ1-2, with 7 bases that match TRBD1. The CDR3 contains 15 residues. The junction had 15 bases not matched to a gene; V was cut back by 11 bases and J by 3 bases. CDR1 is MNHEY, CDR2 SVGEGT, per germline. The CDR3 loop reads CAANPSGGAYYGYTF. CDR3 DNA sequence: TGTGCCGCCAACCCCTCAGGGGGGGCCTACTATGGCTACACCTTC.

The V and J genes are TRBV30 and TRBJ2-5; the D is unclear. The germline V gene has CDR1 GTSNPN and CDR2 SVGIG (reference sequence). CDR3 length: 15 amino acids. V was shortened by 4 bases and J by 0 bases, with 15 bases between the two germline ends. CDR3 bases: TGTGCCTGGAAGTTTGGCGGACGCTACCAAGAGACCCAGTACTTC. Translating gives CAWKFGGRYQETQYF.

The rearrangement joins TRBV3-1 to TRBJ1-2; D gene unclear. The CDR3 is 13 amino acids. Deletions cut 0 bases from V and 5 bases from J, with 7 bases between. Germline V CDR1 and CDR2: LGHDT, YNNKEL (reference sequence). CDR3 loop: CASSQDPSYGYTF. The CDR3 coding sequence is TGTGCCAGCAGCCAAGATCCCTCATATGGCTACACCTTC. Using reference TRBV3-1 and TRBJ1-2 for the parts outside the CDR3, the full variable domain is DTAVSQTPKYLVTQMGNDKSIKCEQNLGHDTMYWYKQDSKKFLKIMFSYNNKELIINETVPNRFSPKSPDKAHLNLHINSLELGDSAVYFCASSQDPSYGYTFGSGTRLTVV.

This sequence joins TRBV4-2 and TRBJ1-1, with D possibly being TRBD1 (6 bases). This CDR3 is built from 13 residues. Deletions cut 4 bases from V and 11 bases from J, with 17 bases between. CDR1 LGHNA and CDR2 YNFKEQ come from the germline V gene. CDR3 region: CASSLRRAGDAFF. The CDR3 DNA follows: TGTGCCAGCAGCCTGAGACGGGCAGGGGACGCTTTCTTT.

V usage is TRBV4-3 and J usage is TRBJ2-5, with 9 bases identical to TRBD2. V shed 0 bases and J 6 bases; nucleotides not matched to a gene: 8. Looked up from germline, CDR1 is LGHNA and CDR2 is YSLEER. This CDR3 has 16 residues. CDR3 sequence (DNA): TGCGCCAGCAGCCAAGATGCGGGCGGGGGGGCGAAGACCCAGTACTTC. Residues: CASSQDAGGGAKTQYF.

CDR3 in amino acids: CASSFNTEPLSNQPQHF. As DNA, the CDR3 is TGTGCCAGCAGTTTCAATACAGAGCCCCTTAGCAATCAGCCCCAGCATTTT. The chain joins TRBV2 to TRBJ1-5; the D is unclear. V was clipped by 5 bases and J by 0 bases, with 17 bases between them. The CDR3 contains 17 residues. The V gene's germline CDR1 is SNHLY and CDR2 FYNNEI.

The chain joins TRBV3-1 to TRBJ2-5; D call uncertain. The V end lost 0 bases, the J end lost 0 bases, and 11 bases lay between the germline ends. Germline loops: CDR1 LGHDT, CDR2 YNNKEL (reference sequence). The CDR3 extends over 16 amino acids. This CDR3 is CASSQDKKTNQETQYF. DNA of the CDR3: TGTGCCAGCAGCCAAGATAAGAAGACAAACCAAGAGACCCAGTACTTC.